This T cell receptor (beta chain) was recorded in a study of Ad26.COV2.S vaccination and SARS-CoV-2 variants. Whole-study results and caveats: Similar non-spike TCR breadth was observed in recipients of vaccine and of placebo. In vaccinated individuals, spike-specific CD8+ and CD4+ T cell responses reportedly displayed substantial breadth. Spike-specific TCR breadth in vaccine recipients exceeded that seen in placebo recipients. Analyses that measured TCR breadth and depth may have underestimated total T cell responses.

Assay used: immunoSEQ multiplex PCR; TCRdb lists only in-frame clones, some missing. The sample shows tens of thousands of clones, under 90% of them seen only once. The germline V gene has CDR1 SEHNR and CDR2 FQNEAQ (reference sequence). V was clipped by 4 bases and J by 4 bases; unmatched bases: 1. CDR3 length: 12 residues. As concerns this clone: The target antigen is unknown.

The TCR originated in a human donor who had recovered from COVID-19. This sequence joins TRBV7-9 and TRBJ2-7, with TRBD1 identical over 7 bases. The material sequenced was peripheral blood, taken after recovery from COVID-19. In nucleotides, the CDR3 is TGTGCCAGCAGCTGGACAGGATACGAGCAGTACTTC. This encodes CASSWTGYEQYF. Complete variable domain (other parts from reference TRBV7-9 and TRBJ2-7): DTGVSQNPRHKITKRGQNVTFRCDPISEHNRLYWYRQTLGQGPEFLTYFQNEAQLEKSRLLSDRFSAERPKGSFSTLEIQRTEQGDSAMYLCASSWTGYEQYFGPGTRLTVT.